This record concerns one T cell receptor beta chain sequence. The data were obtained in a study of blood T cell repertoires in COVID-19. Study in general: Researchers got acute and convalescent COVID-19 samples from the United States, Italy and Spain. PBMCs, B-cell-depleted T cells, or T cells were the source of the cDNA or gDNA that made up the material.

Under the authors' procedure: Amplified reference gene primers provided the basis for estimating nucleated cell counts. TCRdb keeps only in-frame clones here, not all; method: immunoSEQ multiplex PCR. The V and J calls and clone size come from that table; D and trimming were worked out from the DNA. The sample records about 140,000 clones, 80% being singletons. Per the germline V gene, CDR1 is LGHNA and CDR2 is YSLEER. The CDR3 consists of 14 residues. The V segment lost 4 bases and the J segment 5 bases; nucleotides outside the gene matches: 6. The sequenced material came from peripheral blood. The V and J genes are TRBV4-3 and TRBJ1-1; 8 bases agree with TRBD1. The sequence was collected from a man aged 65 to 85 who had recovered from COVID-19. The CDR3 sequence: CASSPGQAGTEAFF. CDR3 nucleotides: TGCGCCAGCAGCCCGGGACAGGCTGGGACTGAAGCTTTCTTT.